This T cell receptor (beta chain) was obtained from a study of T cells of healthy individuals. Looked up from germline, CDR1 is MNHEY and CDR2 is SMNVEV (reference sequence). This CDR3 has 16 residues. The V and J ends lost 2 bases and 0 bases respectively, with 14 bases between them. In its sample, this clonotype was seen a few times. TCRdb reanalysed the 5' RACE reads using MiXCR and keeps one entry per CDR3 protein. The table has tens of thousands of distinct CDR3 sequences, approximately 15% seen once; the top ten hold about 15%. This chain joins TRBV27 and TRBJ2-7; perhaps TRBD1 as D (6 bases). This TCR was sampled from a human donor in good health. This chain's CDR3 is CASSLRDRYPSYEQYF. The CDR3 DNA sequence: TGTGCCAGCAGTTTACGTGACAGGTACCCCTCCTACGAGCAGTACTTC.